This TCR beta chain was captured in a study of OX40 agonist ivuxolimab in advanced cancers. The study in broad terms: Ivuxolimab was an agonistic, fully human IgG2 monoclonal antibody directed against OX40 (CD134), a costimulatory receptor. Partial responses were achieved by three dose-escalation patients, of whom one had hepatocellular carcinoma and two had cutaneous melanoma. Prior anti-PD-1, anti-PD-L1 or anti-CTLA-4 therapy was permitted, and checkpoint inhibitors had been received by about 44% of dose-escalation patients. The dose-escalation cohort was over 70% male with a mean age of approximately 59 years, ranging from roughly 20 to 85. The purpose of peripheral TCRbeta sequencing was to test whether ivuxolimab changed TCR sequence diversity and led to clonal T-cell expansion. Among the 50 to 55 dose-escalation patients, around 20 had hepatocellular carcinoma, approximately 15 melanoma, 9 renal cell carcinoma and 9 head and neck cancer. The paper covers the monotherapy dose-escalation part of the phase I ivuxolimab trial, which included N ≈ 57 patients. Intravenous ivuxolimab was administered to patients every 2 weeks at six dose levels: 0.01, 0.1, 0.3, 1.5, 3 and 10 mg/kg. The full study reports these points: The antigen specificity of the peripheral T cells that underwent clonal expansion was not determined. In the 0.1-3.0 mg/kg groups, partial responders had among the lowest normalized peripheral clonal expansion, particularly in CD8+ T cells. Low levels of normalized T-cell clonal expansion were also shown by some nonresponding patients. After ivuxolimab, more expanded clones were found on average in CD8+ T cells than in CD4+ T cells. At doses from 0.1 to 3.0 mg/kg, clonal expansion was seen in both CD4+ and CD8+ blood T cells between baseline and week 6.

The trial excluded patients who had a history of autoimmune disease or who were on systemic immunosuppression. Peripheral blood for TCR sequencing was collected from all dose cohorts at baseline, on cycle 4 day 1, and on cycle 7 day 1. The samples were taken from a phase I, first-in-human, multicenter, open-label dose-escalation trial of ivuxolimab. Adults with locally advanced or metastatic melanoma, renal cell carcinoma, hepatocellular carcinoma or head and neck squamous cell carcinoma were enrolled in the trial. Before TCR sequencing, CD4+ T cells and CD8+ T cells from peripheral blood were sorted into separate populations. Relative to germline, V is missing 0 bases and J is missing 6 bases, with 9 bases of the junction outside any gene match. The germline V gene supplies CDR1 SGHRS and CDR2 YFSETQ. Reading from cysteine to phenylalanine, the CDR3 counts 16 amino acids. CDR3 DNA is the only sequence kept; it has 48 bases, read in frame from the first base.

For this clone: Its antigen is unknown. No much larger clonotype is one base removed from it; base qualities were not supplied.

To sequence the TCRbeta CDR3 region, genomic DNA was isolated from the sorted cells. The immunoSEQ Assay was used to sequence the TCRbeta CDR3 regions. Imported from immuneACCESS, the table was reduced by TCRdb to in-frame sequences with V and J called. These copies leave out some clones; in studies compared against another copy, an unresolved V gene accounts for under half, and the cause of the remainder is not known. Present in this sample are around 12,000 clones, 82% of which were seen just once. The ten largest clonotypes hold around 40% of the sample. This chain is built from TRBV5-1 and TRBJ2-7; TRBD2 lines up with 10 middle nucleotides. The clonotype originates from an adult with an advanced solid tumor such as melanoma, head and neck, liver or kidney cancer. The starting material was CD4+ or CD8+ T cells sorted from blood, obtained in a trial of the OX40 agonist ivuxolimab. The sequence in DNA is TGCGCCAGCAGCTTGGTAACTAGCGGGGCAAACGGCGAGCAGTACTTC. This translates into CASSLVTSGANGEQYF.